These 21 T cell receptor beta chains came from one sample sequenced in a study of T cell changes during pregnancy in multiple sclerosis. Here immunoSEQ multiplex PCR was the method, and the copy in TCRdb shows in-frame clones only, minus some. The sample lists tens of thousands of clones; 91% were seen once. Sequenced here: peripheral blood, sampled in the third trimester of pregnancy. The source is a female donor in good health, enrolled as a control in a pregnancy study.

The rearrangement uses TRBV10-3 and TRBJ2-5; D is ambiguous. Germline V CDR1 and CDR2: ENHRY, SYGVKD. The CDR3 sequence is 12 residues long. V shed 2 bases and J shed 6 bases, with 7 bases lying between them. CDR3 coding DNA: TGTGCCATCAGTGAGACTCCGCAGACCCAGTACTTC. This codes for CAISETPQTQYF.

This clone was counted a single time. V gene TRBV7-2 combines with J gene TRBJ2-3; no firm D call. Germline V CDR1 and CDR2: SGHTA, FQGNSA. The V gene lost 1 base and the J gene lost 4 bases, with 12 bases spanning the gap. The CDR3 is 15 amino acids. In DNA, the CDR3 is TGTGCCAGCAGCTTAGACCACGGGTCAGCAGATACGCAGTATTTT. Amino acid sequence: CASSLDHGSADTQYF.

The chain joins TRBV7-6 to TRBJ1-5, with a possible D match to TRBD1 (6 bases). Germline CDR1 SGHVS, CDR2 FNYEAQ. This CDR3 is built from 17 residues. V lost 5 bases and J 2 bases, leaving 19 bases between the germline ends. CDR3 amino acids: CASSNYGGLTGNQPQHF. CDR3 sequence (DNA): TGTGCCAGCAGCAATTACGGGGGGCTGACAGGCAATCAGCCCCAGCATTTT. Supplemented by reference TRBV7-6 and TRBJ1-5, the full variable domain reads GAGVSQSPRYKVTKRGQDVALRCDPISGHVSLYWYRQALGQGPEFLTYFNYEAQQDKSGLPNDRFSAERPEGSISTLTIQRTEQRDSAMYRCASSNYGGLTGNQPQHFGDGTRLSIL.

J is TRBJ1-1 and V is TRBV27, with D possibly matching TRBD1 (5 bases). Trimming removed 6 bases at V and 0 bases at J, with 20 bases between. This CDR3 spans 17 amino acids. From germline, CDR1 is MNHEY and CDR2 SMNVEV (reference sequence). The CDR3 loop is CASSPVGLGPMNTEAFF. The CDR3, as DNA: TGTGCCAGCAGCCCGGTGGGACTCGGTCCCATGAACACTGAAGCTTTCTTT.

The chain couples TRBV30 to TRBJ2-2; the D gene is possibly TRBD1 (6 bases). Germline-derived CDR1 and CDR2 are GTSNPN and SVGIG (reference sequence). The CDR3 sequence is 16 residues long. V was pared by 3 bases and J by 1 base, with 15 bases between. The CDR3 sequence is CAWRSWKQGNTGELFF. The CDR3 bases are TGTGCCTGGAGATCTTGGAAACAGGGGAACACCGGGGAGCTGTTTTTT.

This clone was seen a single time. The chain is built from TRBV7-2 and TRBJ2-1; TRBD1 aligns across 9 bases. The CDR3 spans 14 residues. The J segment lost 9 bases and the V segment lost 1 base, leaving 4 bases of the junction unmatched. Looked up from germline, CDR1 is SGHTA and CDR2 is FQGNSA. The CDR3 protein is CASSLGQGESEQFF. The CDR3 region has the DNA TGTGCCAGCAGCTTAGGACAGGGGGAAAGTGAGCAGTTCTTC.

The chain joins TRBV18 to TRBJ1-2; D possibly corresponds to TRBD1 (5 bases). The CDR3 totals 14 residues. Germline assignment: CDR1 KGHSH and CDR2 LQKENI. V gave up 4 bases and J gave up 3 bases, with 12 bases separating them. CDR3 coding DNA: TGTGCCAGCTCACTAACTGGGGGGGACTATGGCTACACCTTC. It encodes CASSLTGGDYGYTF. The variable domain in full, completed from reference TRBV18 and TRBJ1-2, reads NAGVMQNPRHLVRRRGQEARLRCSPMKGHSHVYWYRQLPEEGLKFMVYLQKENIIDESGMPKERFSAEFPKEGPSILRIQQVVRGDSAAYFCASSLTGGDYGYTFGSGTRLTVV.

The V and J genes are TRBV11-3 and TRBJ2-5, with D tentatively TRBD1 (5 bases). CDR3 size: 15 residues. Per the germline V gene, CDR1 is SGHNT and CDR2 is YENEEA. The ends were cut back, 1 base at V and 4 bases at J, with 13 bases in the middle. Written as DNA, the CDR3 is TGTGCCAGCAGCTTAGTCGCGACAGAGCTAGAGACCCAGTACTTC. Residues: CASSLVATELETQYF.

CDR3 nucleotides: TGTGCCAGCAGTGAAGAGGGCAGGGGGTCTAACTATGGCTACACCTTC. Translation gives CASSEEGRGSNYGYTF. The V and J genes are TRBV6-1 and TRBJ1-2; the match to TRBD1 covers 7 bases. This CDR3 spans 16 amino acids. The V and J ends lost 1 base and 0 bases, in that order; junction bases with no gene match: 5. Per germline, CDR1 MNHNS and CDR2 SASEGT.

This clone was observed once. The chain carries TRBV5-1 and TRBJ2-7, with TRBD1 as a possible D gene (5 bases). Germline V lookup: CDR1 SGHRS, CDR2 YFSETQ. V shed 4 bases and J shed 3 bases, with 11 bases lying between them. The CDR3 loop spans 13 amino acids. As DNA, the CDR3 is TGCGCCAGCAGCACAGGACCAGGCTACGAGCAGTACTTC. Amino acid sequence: CASSTGPGYEQYF.

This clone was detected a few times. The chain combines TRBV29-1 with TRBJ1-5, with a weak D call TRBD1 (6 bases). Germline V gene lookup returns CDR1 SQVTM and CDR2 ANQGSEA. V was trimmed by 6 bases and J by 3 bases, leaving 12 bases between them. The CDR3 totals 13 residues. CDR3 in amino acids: CSVSRQANQPQHF. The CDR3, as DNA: TGCAGCGTCTCCCGACAGGCCAATCAGCCCCAGCATTTT.

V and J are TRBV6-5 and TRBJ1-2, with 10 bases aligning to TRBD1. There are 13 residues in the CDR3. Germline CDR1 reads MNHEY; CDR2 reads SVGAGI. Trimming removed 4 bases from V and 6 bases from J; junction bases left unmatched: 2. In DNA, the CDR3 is TGTGCCAGCAGTTCGACAGGGGGCAATGGCTACACCTTC. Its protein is CASSSTGGNGYTF.

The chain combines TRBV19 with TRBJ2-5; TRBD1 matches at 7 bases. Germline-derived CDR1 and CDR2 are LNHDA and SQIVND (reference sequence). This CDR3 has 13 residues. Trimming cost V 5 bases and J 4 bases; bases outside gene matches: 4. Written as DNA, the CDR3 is TGTGCCAGTAGTTCCCCAGGGGGAGAGACCCAGTACTTC. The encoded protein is CASSSPGGETQYF. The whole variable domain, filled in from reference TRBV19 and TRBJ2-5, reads DGGITQSPKYLFRKEGQNVTLSCEQNLNHDAMYWYRQDPGQGLRLIYYSQIVNDFQKGDIAEGYSVSREKKESFPLTVTSAQKNPTAFYLCASSSPGGETQYFGPGTRLLVL.

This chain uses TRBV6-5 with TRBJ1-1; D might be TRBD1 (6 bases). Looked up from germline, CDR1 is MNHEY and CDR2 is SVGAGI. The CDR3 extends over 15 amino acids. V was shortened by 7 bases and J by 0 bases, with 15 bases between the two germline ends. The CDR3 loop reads CASIRADRLNTEAFF. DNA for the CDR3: TGTGCCAGCATTAGGGCCGACAGGTTGAACACTGAAGCTTTCTTT.

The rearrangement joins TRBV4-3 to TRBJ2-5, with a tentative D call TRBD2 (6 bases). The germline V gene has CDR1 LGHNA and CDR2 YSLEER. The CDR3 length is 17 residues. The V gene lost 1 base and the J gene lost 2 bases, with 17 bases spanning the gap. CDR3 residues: CASSQGSGRGDQETQYF. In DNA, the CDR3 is TGCGCCAGCAGCCAAGGGAGCGGGCGAGGGGATCAAGAGACCCAGTACTTC.

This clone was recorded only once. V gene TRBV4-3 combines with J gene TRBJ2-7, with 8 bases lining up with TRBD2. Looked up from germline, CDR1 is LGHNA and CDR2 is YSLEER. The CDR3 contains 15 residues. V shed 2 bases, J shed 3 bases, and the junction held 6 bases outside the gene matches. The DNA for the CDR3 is TGCGCCAGCAGCCAATATCGGGGGGGGGACTACGAGCAGTACTTC. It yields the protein CASSQYRGGDYEQYF.

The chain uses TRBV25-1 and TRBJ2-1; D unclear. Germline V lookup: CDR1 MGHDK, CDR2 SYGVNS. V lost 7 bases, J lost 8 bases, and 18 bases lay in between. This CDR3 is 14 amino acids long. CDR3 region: CASNEPLENHEQFF. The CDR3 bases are TGTGCCAGCAATGAGCCCCTAGAGAACCATGAGCAGTTCTTC. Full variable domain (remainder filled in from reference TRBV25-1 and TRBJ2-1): EADIYQTPRYLVIGTGKKITLECSQTMGHDKMYWYQQDPGMELHLIHYSYGVNSTEKGDLSSESTVSRIRTEHFPLTLESARPSHTSQYLCASNEPLENHEQFFGPGTRLTVL.

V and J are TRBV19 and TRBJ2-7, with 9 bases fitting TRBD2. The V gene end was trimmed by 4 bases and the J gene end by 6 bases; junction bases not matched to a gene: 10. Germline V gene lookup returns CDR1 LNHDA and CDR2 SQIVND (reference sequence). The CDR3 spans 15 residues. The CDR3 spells CASSTPGTSFAEQYF. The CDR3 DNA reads TGTGCCAGTAGTACCCCCGGGACTAGCTTCGCCGAGCAGTACTTC.

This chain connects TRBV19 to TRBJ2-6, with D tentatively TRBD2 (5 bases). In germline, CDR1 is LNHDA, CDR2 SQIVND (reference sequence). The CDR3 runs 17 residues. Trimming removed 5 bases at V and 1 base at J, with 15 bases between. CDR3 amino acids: CASSFGLTSSGANVLTF. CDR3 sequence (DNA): TGTGCCAGTAGTTTCGGACTTACCTCGTCTGGGGCCAACGTCCTGACTTTC.

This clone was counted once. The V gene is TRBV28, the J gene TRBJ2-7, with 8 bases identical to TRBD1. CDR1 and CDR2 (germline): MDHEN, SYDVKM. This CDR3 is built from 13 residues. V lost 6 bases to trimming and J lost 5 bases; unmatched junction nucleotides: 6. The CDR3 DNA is TGTGCCAGCAGGTCAAACAGGGGGGACGAGCAGTACTTC. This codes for CASRSNRGDEQYF.

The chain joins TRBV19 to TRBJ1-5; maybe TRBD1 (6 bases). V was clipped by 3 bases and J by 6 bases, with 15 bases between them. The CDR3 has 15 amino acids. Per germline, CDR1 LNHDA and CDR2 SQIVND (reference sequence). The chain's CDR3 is CASSILGGGSQPQHF. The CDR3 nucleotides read TGTGCCAGTAGTATCCTGGGGGGGGGCAGTCAGCCCCAGCATTTT. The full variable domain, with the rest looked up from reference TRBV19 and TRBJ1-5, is DGGITQSPKYLFRKEGQNVTLSCEQNLNHDAMYWYRQDPGQGLRLIYYSQIVNDFQKGDIAEGYSVSREKKESFPLTVTSAQKNPTAFYLCASSILGGGSQPQHFGDGTRLSIL.